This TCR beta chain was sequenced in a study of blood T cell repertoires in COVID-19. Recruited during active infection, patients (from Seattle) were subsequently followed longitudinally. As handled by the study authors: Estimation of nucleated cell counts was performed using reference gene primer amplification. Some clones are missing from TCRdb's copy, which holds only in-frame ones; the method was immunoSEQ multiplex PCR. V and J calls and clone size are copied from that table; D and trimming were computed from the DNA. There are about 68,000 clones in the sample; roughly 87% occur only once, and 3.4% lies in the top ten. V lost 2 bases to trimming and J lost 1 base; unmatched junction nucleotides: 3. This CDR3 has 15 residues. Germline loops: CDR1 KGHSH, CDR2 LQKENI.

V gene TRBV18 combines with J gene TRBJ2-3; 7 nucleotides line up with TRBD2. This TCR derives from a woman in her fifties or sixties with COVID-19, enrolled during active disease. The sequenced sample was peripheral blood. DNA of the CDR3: TGTGCCAGCTCACCAGGAACTAGCGGCACAGATACGCAGTATTTT. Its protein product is CASSPGTSGTDTQYF.